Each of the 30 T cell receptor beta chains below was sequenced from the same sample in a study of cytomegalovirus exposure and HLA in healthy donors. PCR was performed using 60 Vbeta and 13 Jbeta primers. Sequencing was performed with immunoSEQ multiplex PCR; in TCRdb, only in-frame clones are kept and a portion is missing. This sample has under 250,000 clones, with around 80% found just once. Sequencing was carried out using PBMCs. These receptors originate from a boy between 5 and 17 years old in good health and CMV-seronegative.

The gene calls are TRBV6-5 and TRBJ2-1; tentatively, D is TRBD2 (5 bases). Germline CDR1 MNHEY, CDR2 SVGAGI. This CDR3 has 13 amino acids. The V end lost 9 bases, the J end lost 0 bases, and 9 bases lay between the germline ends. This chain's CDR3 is CASKRSSYNEQFF. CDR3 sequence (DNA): TGTGCCAGTAAGCGGAGCTCCTACAATGAGCAGTTCTTC.

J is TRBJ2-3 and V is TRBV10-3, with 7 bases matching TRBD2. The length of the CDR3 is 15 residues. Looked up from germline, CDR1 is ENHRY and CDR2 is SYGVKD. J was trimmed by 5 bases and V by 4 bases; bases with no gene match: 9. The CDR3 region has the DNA TGTGCCATCAGTGGGCGGGAGTTCACGGGAGATACGCAGTATTTT. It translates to CAISGREFTGDTQYF.

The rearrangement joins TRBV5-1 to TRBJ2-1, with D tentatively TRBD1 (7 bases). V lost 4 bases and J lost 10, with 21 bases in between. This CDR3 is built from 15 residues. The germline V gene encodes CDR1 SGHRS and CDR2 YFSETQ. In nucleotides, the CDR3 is TGCGCCAGCAGCCTCGTCCTAGGGGGCCGGGAGGAGCAGTTCTTC. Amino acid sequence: CASSLVLGGREEQFF.

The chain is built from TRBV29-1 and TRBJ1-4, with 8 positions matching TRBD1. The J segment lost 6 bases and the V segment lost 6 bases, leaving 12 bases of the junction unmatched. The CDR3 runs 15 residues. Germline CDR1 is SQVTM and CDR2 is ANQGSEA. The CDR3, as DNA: TGCAGCGTACAGGGGGACTACTTATCCCATGAAAAACTGTTTTTT. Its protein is CSVQGDYLSHEKLFF.

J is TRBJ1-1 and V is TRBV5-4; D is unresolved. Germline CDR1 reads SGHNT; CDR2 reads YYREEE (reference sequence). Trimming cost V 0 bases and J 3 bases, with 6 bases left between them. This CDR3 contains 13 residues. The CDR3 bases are TGTGCCAGCAGCTTGGGACGGGACACTGAAGCTTTCTTT. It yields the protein CASSLGRDTEAFF.

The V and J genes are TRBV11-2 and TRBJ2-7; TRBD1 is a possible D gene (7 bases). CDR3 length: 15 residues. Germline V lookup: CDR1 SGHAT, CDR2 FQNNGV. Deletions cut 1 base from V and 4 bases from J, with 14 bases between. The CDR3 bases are TGTGCCAGCAGCTTAGGGTTGGCAGGGGGGTACGAGCAGTACTTC. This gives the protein CASSLGLAGGYEQYF.

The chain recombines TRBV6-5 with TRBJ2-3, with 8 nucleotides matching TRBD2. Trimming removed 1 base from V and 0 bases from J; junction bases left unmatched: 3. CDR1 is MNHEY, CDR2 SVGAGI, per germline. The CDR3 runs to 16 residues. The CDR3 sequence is CASSYFSSGSTDTQYF. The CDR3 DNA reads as TGTGCCAGCAGTTACTTCTCTAGCGGGAGCACAGATACGCAGTATTTT.

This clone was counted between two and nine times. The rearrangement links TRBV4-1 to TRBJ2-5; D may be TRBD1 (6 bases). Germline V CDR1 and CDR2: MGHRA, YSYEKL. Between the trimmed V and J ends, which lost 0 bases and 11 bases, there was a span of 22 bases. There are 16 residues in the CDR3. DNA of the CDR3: TGCGCCAGCAGCCAAGATTGGGGGCTTGACCCTAGGAAGCAGTACTTC. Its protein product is CASSQDWGLDPRKQYF.

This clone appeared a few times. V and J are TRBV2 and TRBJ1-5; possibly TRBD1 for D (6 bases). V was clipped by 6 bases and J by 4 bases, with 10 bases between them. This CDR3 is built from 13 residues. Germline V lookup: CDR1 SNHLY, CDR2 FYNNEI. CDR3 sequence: CASSVDRNQPQHF. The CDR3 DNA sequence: TGTGCCAGCAGCGTAGACAGGAATCAGCCCCAGCATTTT.

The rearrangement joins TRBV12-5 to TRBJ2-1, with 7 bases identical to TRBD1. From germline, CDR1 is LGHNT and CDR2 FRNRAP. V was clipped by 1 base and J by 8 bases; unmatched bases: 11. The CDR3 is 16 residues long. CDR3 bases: TGTGCTAGTGGTTTGGGATTCGACAGGGTTCTCTATGAGCAGTTCTTC. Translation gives CASGLGFDRVLYEQFF. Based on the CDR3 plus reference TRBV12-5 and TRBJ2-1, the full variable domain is DARVTQTPRHKVTEMGQEVTMRCQPILGHNTVFWYRQTMMQGLELLAYFRNRAPLDDSGMPKDRFSAEMPDATLATLKIQPSEPRDSAVYFCASGLGFDRVLYEQFFGPGTRLTVL.

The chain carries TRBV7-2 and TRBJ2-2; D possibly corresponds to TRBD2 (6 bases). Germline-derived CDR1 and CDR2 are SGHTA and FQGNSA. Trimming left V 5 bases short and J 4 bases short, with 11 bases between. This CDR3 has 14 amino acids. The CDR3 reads CASSRDSITGELFF. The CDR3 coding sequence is TGTGCCAGCAGCCGGGACTCGATCACCGGGGAGCTGTTTTTT.

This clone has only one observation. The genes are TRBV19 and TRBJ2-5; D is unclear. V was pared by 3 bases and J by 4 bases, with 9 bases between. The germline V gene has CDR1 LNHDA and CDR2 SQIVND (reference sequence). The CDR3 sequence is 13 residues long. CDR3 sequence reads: CASSMEYAETQYF. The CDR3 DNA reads TGTGCCAGTAGTATGGAGTACGCAGAGACCCAGTACTTC.

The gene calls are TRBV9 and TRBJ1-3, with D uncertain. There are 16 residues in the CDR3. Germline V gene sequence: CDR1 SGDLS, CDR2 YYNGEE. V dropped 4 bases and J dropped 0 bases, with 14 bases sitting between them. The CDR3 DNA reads TGTGCCAGCAGCCCTCGTTCGGGTAGCTCTGGAAACACCATATATTTT. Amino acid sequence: CASSPRSGSSGNTIYF.

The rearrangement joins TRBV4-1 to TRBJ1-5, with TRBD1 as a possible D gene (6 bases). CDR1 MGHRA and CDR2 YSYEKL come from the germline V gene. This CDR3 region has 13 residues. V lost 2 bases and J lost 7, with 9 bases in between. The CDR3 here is CASSQTGRQPQHF. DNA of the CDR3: TGCGCCAGCAGCCAAACAGGGAGACAGCCCCAGCATTTT.

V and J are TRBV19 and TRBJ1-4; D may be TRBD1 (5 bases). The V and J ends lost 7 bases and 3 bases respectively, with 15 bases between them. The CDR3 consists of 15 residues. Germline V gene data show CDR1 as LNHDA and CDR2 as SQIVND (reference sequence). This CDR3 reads CASIGRATPNEKLFF. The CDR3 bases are TGTGCCAGTATAGGCAGGGCGACACCTAATGAAAAACTGTTTTTT.

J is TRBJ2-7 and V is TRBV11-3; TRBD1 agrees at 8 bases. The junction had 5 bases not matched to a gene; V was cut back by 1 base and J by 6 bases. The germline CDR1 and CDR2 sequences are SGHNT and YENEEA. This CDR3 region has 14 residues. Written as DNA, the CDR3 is TGTGCCAGCAGCTTAGGGGACAGGAGTCGCGAGCAGTACTTC. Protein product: CASSLGDRSREQYF.

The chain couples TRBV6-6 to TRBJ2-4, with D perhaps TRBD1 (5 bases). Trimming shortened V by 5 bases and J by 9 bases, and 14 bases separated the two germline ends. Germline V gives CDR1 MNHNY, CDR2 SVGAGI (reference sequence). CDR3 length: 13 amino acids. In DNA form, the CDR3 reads TGTGCCAGCAGTCAGCCCTGGGGCAGCATTCAGTACTTC. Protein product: CASSQPWGSIQYF.

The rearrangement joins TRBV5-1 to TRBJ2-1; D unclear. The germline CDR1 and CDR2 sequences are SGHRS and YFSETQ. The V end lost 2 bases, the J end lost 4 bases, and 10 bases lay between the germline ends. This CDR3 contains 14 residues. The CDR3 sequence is CASSLAFEYNEQFF. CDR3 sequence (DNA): TGCGCCAGCAGCTTAGCGTTTGAATACAATGAGCAGTTCTTC.

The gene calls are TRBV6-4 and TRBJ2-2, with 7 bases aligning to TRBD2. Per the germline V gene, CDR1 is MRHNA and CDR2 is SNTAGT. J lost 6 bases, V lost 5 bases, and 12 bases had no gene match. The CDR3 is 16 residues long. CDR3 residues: CASSISAGPLAGELFF. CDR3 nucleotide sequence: TGTGCCAGCAGTATCTCAGCGGGGCCCCTCGCCGGGGAGCTGTTTTTT.

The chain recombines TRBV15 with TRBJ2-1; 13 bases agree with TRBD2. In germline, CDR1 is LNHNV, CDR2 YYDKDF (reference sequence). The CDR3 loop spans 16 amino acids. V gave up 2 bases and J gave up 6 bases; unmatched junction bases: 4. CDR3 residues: CATSRKLAGGLNEQFF. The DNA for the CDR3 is TGTGCCACCAGCAGAAAACTAGCGGGGGGGCTCAATGAGCAGTTCTTC.

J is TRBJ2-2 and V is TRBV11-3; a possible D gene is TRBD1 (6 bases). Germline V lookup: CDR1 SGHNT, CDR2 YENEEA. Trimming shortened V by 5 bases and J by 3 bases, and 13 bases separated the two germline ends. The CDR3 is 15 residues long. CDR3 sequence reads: CASSLQGIDTGELFF. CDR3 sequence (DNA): TGTGCCAGCAGCCTCCAGGGGATCGACACCGGGGAGCTGTTTTTT.

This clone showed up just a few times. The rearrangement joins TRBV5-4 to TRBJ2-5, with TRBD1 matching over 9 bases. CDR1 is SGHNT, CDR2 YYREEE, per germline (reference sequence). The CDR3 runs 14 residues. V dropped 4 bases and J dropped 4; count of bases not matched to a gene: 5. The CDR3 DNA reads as TGTGCCAGCAGCGCCAGGACAGGGGCAGAGACCCAGTACTTC. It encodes CASSARTGAETQYF. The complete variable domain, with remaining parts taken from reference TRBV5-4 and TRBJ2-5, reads ETGVTQSPTHLIKTRGQQVTLRCSSQSGHNTVSWYQQALGQGPQFIFQYYREEENGRGNFPPRFSGLQFPNYSSELNVNALELDDSALYLCASSARTGAETQYFGPGTRLLVL.

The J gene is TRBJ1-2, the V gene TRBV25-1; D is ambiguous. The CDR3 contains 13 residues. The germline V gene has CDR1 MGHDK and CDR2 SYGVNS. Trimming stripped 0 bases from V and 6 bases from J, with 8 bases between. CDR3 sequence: CASSEYGSDGYTF. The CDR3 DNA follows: TGTGCCAGCAGTGAATATGGCAGTGATGGCTACACCTTC.

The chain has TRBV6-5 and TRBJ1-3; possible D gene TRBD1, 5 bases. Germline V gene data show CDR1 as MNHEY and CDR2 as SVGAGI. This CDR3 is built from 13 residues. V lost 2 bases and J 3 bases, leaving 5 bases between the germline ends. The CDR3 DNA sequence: TGTGCCAGCAGTTACAGGGGTGGAAACACCATATATTTT. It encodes CASSYRGGNTIYF.

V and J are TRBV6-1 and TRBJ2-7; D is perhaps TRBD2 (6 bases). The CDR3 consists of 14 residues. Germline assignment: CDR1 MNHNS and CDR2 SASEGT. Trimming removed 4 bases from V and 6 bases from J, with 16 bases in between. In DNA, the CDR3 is TGTGCCAGCAGTGCGATGGGAGGAGGGCGCGAGCAGTACTTC. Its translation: CASSAMGGGREQYF.

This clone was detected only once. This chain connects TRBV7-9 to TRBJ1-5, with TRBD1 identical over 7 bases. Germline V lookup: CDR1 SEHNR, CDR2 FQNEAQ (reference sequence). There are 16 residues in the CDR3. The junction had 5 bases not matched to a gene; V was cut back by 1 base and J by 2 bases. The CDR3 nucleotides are TGTGCCAGCAGCTTAGGGGCAGGGGGAGGCAATCAGCCCCAGCATTTT. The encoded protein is CASSLGAGGGNQPQHF.

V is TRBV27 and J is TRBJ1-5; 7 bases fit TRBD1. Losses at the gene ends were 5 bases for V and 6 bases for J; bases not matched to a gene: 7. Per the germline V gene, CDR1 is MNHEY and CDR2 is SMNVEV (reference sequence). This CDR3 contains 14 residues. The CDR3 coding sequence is TGTGCCAGCAGTACCAGGGGGATAGGTCAGCCCCAGCATTTT. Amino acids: CASSTRGIGQPQHF.

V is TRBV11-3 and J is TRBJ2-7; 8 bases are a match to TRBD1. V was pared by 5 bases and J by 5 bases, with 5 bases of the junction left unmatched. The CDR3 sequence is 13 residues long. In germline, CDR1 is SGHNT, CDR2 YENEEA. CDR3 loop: CASSRTGRNEQYF. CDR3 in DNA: TGTGCCAGCAGCCGGACAGGGCGCAACGAGCAGTACTTC. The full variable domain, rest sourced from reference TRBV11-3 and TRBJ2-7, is EAGVVQSPRYKIIEKKQPVAFWCNPISGHNTLYWYLQNLGQGPELLIRYENEEAVDDSQLPKDRFSAERLKGVDSTLKIQPAELGDSAVYLCASSRTGRNEQYFGPGTRLTVT.

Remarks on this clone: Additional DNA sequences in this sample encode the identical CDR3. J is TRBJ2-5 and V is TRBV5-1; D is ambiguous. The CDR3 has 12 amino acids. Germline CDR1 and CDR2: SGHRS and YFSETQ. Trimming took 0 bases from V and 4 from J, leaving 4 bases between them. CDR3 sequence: CASSLAGETQYF. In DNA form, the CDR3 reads TGCGCCAGCAGCTTGGCCGGAGAGACCCAGTACTTC.

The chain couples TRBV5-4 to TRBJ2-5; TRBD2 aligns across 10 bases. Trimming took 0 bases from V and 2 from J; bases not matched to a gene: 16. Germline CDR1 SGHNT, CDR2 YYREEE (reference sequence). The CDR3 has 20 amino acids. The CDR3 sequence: CASSLVLSRGLAYAQETQYF. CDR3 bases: TGTGCCAGCAGCTTGGTTCTCAGTCGGGGACTAGCGTATGCGCAAGAGACCCAGTACTTC.